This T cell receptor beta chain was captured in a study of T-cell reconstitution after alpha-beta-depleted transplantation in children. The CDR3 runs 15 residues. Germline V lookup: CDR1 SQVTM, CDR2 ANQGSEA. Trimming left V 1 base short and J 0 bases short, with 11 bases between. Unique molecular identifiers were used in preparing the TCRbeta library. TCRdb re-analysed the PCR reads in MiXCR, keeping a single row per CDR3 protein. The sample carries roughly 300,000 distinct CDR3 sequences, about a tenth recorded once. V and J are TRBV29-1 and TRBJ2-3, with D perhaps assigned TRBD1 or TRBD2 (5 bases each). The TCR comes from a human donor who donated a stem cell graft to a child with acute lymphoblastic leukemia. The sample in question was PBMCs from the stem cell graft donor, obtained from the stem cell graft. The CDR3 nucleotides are TGCAGCGTTGAAGGCGAGGGGAGAAGCACAGATACGCAGTATTTT. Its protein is CSVEGEGRSTDTQYF.